These T cell receptor beta chains were read from a single sample in a study of identical twins. TCRdb called the 5' RACE reads again in MiXCR, with one record for every CDR3 protein. The profile shows 200,000 to 250,000 distinct CDR3 sequences, roughly 7.1% of them singletons. The same specimen was also included in a second study, on T cells expressing NK-cell markers.

The sequencing sample was made of CD8+ T cells sorted from blood. Source of these receptors: a woman younger than 30 in good health. The CDR3 runs from the conserved cysteine through the conserved F or W. D genes are given only for firm matches. A row's size may be missing; if present it is once, few, many or a size class.

CDR3nt | CDR3aa | j_gene | v_gene | abundance | d_gene
TGTGCCAGCAGCTCCTCCAGTACCGAGCAGTACTTC | CASSSSSTEQYF | TRBJ2-7 | TRBV7-9 | few | -
TGTGCCAGCAGTCCCGCAGGGGTTGGCGAGCAGTACTTC | CASSPAGVGEQYF | TRBJ2-7 | TRBV12-3/TRBV12-4 | many | -
TGTGCCAGCAGTTCGAAGCCGGGTCTCTATGGCTACACCTTC | CASSSKPGLYGYTF | TRBJ1-2 | TRBV6-2/TRBV6-3 | few | -
TGTGCCACCAGCAGAGTGTCAGGCGCCTTAAGCTCAGATACGCAGTATTTT | CATSRVSGALSSDTQYF | TRBJ2-3 | TRBV15 | few | -
TGTGCCAGCAGCGCTGGGACTAGCAAGAGCTCCTACAATGAGCAGTTCTTC | CASSAGTSKSSYNEQFF | TRBJ2-1 | TRBV7-2 | few | TRBD2
TGTGCCAGCAGCTTGATTGGGACAGGGTCCTACGAGCAGTACTTC | CASSLIGTGSYEQYF | TRBJ2-7 | TRBV5-5 | - | TRBD1
TGTGCCAGCAGCGTAGATGGGGGACCAAACTATGGCTACACCTTC | CASSVDGGPNYGYTF | TRBJ1-2 | TRBV9 | many | -
TGTGCCAGCAGCTCGCCTGGGACTAGCGGGGACACCAAAGAGACCCAGTACTTC | CASSSPGTSGDTKETQYF | TRBJ2-5 | TRBV11-1 | few | TRBD2
TGTGCCAGCAGCCAAGAGTGGGGTTCGCCCGGGGAGCTGTTTTTT | CASSQEWGSPGELFF | TRBJ2-2 | TRBV4-2 | many | -
TGTGCCACCCGGGGGGGTCCCAACGAGCAGTACTTC | CATRGGPNEQYF | TRBJ2-7 | TRBV11-2 | - | TRBD2
TGTGCCAGCAGCGTTAGCGGGAGAGGGGCAGATACGCAGTATTTT | CASSVSGRGADTQYF | TRBJ2-3 | TRBV9 | few | TRBD2
TGTGCCAGCAGTTTAGTGGGACAGACCGGGGAGCTGTTTTTT | CASSLVGQTGELFF | TRBJ2-2 | TRBV27 | - | TRBD1
TGTGCCAGCACCTTGGAGGGAGATAGCAATCAGCCCCAGCATTTT | CASTLEGDSNQPQHF | TRBJ1-5 | TRBV12-3/TRBV12-4 | few | -
TGTGCCACCAGCCCTGGCAATGAGCAGTTCTTC | CATSPGNEQFF | TRBJ2-1 | TRBV15 | many | -
TGTGCCAGCAGTTTATCGCCGGGAGGGCCGAACAATGAGCAGTTCTTC | CASSLSPGGPNNEQFF | TRBJ2-1 | TRBV12-3/TRBV12-4 | - | TRBD2
TGTGCCTGGAGTGCGGTGGGAGCGGGAAGGGAGCAGTTCTTC | CAWSAVGAGREQFF | TRBJ2-1 | TRBV30 | - | TRBD2
TGTGCCAGCAGCTTAGAGGGACAGGGGTATTTCGACAATGAGCAGTTCTTC | CASSLEGQGYFDNEQFF | TRBJ2-1 | TRBV7-9 | - | TRBD1
TGTGCCAGCAGCTCCCAGGACATTTCAGAGACCCAGTACTTC | CASSSQDISETQYF | TRBJ2-5 | TRBV13 | few | -
TGTGCCAGCTCACCACCACTAGCCCCAGATACGCAGTATTTT | CASSPPLAPDTQYF | TRBJ2-3 | TRBV18 | - | -
TGTGCCAGCTTACTTGACAGGGGATATACCTACGAGCAGTACTTC | CASLLDRGYTYEQYF | TRBJ2-7 | TRBV6-5 | few | TRBD1
TGTGCCTGGAGTGACTGGGGGGTATACGAGCAGTACTTC | CAWSDWGVYEQYF | TRBJ2-7 | TRBV30 | - | -
TGTGCCAGCACCGGGGGAAACACAGATACGCAGTATTTT | CASTGGNTDTQYF | TRBJ2-3 | TRBV6-1 | many | -
TGCAGTGCTAGGGAAGGACAGGGTAAAAACATTCAGTACTTC | CSAREGQGKNIQYF | TRBJ2-4 | TRBV20-1 | few | TRBD1
TGTGCCAGCAGTGGTCCAGAAAAGGAAGCTTTCTTT | CASSGPEKEAFF | TRBJ1-1 | TRBV27 | - | -
TGCGCCAGCAGCGGAATCGGGACTAGCCCTATTGACGAGCAGTACTTC | CASSGIGTSPIDEQYF | TRBJ2-7 | TRBV5-1 | many | TRBD2